This TCR beta chain was identified during a study of T cell responses to AZD1222 COVID-19 vaccine. General study results and limits: It should be noted that donors were predominantly white British and more often female, and clonal diversity was possibly underestimated.

The table came from immunoSEQ multiplex PCR; TCRdb's copy has only in-frame clones and leaves some out. Of 100,000 to 150,000 clones listed, approximately 90% are singletons. The CDR3 spans 13 residues. CDR1 is MRHNA and CDR2 is SNTAGT in the germline V gene. V lost 3 bases, J lost 7 bases, and 12 bases lay in between. This clone was observed a single time. What it recognizes is unknown. The sequencing used peripheral blood, collected on day 0 of AZD1222 vaccination. This chain joins TRBV6-4 and TRBJ1-2, with a possible D match to TRBD1 (5 bases). The TCR sequence derives from an adult in good health. CDR3 amino acids: CASSDNMGVGYTF. In nucleotides, the CDR3 is TGTGCCAGCAGTGATAACATGGGGGTTGGCTACACCTTC.